This T cell receptor beta chain was recovered during a study of T cell repertoires in cytomegalovirus infection. Study-wide context: Shared public TCR beta signatures pointed to both CMV infection and a matching HLA type. Study-level findings and limits: The ex vivo response showed dominance by HLA-C-restricted CMV-specific TCR beta clonotypes.

This clonotype was recorded a few times. Its antigen is unidentified. From the reads, TCRdb called clonotypes with MiXCR, one entry per CDR3 protein. The data show some 220,000 distinct CDR3 sequences, around 40% seen once. Material: CD8+ T cells from cultured PBMCs, obtained from culture after CMV antigen stimulation. The sequence was obtained from a human donor in good health (CMV status not recorded). Some clones in this sample may be carry-over from other donors' samples.

CDR3 DNA sequence: TGTGCCAGCACCCTCCCTCTCGACCGGAGGAAATCAGCAGATACGCAGTATTTT. It yields the protein CASTLPLDRRKSADTQYF. The rearrangement joins TRBV7-9 to TRBJ2-3; tentative D call: TRBD2 (5 bases). The CDR3 sequence is 18 residues long. V was pared by 7 bases and J by 4 bases, with 27 bases between. Germline values: CDR1 SEHNR, CDR2 FQNEAQ (reference sequence).